The entry that follows covers one TCR beta chain sequence. Its antigen remains undetermined. Within one base of it there is no much larger clone, and no base qualities were kept. This sample was taken from a study of human thymus T cells (dated by TCRdb to the early 2020s). About the investigation overall: The study characterized TCR alpha and beta repertoires from roughly eight infant thymus samples and a few related peripheral blood samples. The infant donors were roughly 7 to 244 days old, and the cohort included several males and a couple of females. Broader findings and caveats from the paper: The related research reported highly overlapping thymic TCR repertoires among unrelated individuals. Usage of V and J gene segments appeared to be biased in both the thymic and the peripheral blood repertoires. On average, thymus samples yielded around 810,000 unique TCRB clonotypes, whereas blood samples yielded about 84,000.

From cysteine to phenylalanine, the CDR3 is 14 amino acids long. Here the CDR3 DNA is all that survives: 42 bases in frame from base 1. For CDR1 and CDR2, the germline V gene lists SGHNT and YENEEA. Germline trimming: 2 bases from V, 3 bases from J; junction bases outside gene matches: 2. The immunoSEQ multiplex PCR assay was used to amplify the TCRB and TCRAD loci from a standardized quantity of quality-controlled genomic DNA. Amplicons spanned the V(D)J region at a length sufficient to cover the CDR3 and identify V and J genes. The amplicons were sequenced on an Illumina platform via the commercial immunoSEQ service. Regarding the original processing steps: Primer bias and sequencing errors were corrected using previously described methods, and TCRAD and TCRB definitions followed the IMGT database. Analysis of the repertoires was done with immunoSEQ Analyzer 3.0 and VDJTools and included basic statistics, V/J segment usage, diversity estimates, rarefaction and pairwise overlap. Chao1, ChaoE, Efron-Thisted, Shannon and inverse Simpson indices were used to estimate diversity, which was also estimated on datasets down-sampled to the smallest sample. Repertoire overlap used strict matching of CDR3 nucleotide sequence, V gene and J gene, with Jaccard-based multidimensional scaling clustering. TCRdb limited this immuneACCESS table to in-frame rearrangements with V and J called. A share of clones is missing; checked studies link under half to unresolved V genes, and the rest is unexplained. V and J calls plus clone size are reproduced from that table; the DNA served to infer D and trimming. The sample table holds roughly 130,000 clones, of which just under 95% were seen once. The ten largest account for 0.02% to 0.025% of the sample.

Thymus tissue was obtained as surgical resects removed during corrective cardiac surgery. The donors were immunologically healthy infants in Finland who had open corrective cardiac surgery for congenital heart defects. Thymocytes were mechanically released from the tissue and were stored as pellets of about 10-30 million cells at -70 degrees C. Genomic DNA was extracted from frozen cell pellets with a QIAsymphony instrument. The sequencing input was thymus tissue. Recombination connected TRBV11-3 to TRBJ2-7, with 9 central nucleotides matching TRBD1. The origin of this receptor is a boy under two years old with a congenital heart defect but otherwise immunologically healthy. The nucleotide sequence is given as TGTGCCAGCAGCTTATCGGGACAGGGCTACGAGCAGTACTTC. It is translated as CASSLSGQGYEQYF.